These 9 T cell receptor beta chains came from one sample sequenced in a study of blood T cell repertoires in COVID-19. The protocol was immunoSEQ multiplex PCR, while the TCRdb copy is restricted to in-frame clones and leaves out a portion. Here the sample spans roughly 100,000 clones, roughly 80% being singletons. The sample consisted of peripheral blood. Receptor source: an elderly woman with acute or convalescent COVID-19.

The V gene is TRBV2, the J gene TRBJ1-1, with 7 positions matching TRBD1. The germline V gene has CDR1 SNHLY and CDR2 FYNNEI. The CDR3 has 12 amino acids. After removal of 7 bases from V and 5 bases from J, the junction contained 4 bases not matched to a gene. DNA for the CDR3: TGTGCCAGCAAGGGGGCGAAGACTGAAGCTTTCTTT. This translates into CASKGAKTEAFF. Looking up the rest from reference TRBV2 and TRBJ1-1 gives the full variable domain: EPEVTQTPSHQVTQMGQEVILRCVPISNHLYFYWYRQILGQKVEFLVSFYNNEISEKSEIFDDQFSVERPDGSNFTLKIRSTKLEDSAMYFCASKGAKTEAFFGQGTRLTVV.

The V gene is TRBV5-4, the J gene TRBJ2-1; 8 bases line up with TRBD2. The trim removed 4 bases at V and 0 bases at J, leaving 3 bases unmatched. CDR3 length: 15 amino acids. Germline V gene data show CDR1 as SGHNT and CDR2 as YYREEE (reference sequence). The CDR3 sequence is CASSRTSLSYNEQFF. The CDR3 DNA reads TGTGCCAGCAGCCGGACTAGCCTCTCCTACAATGAGCAGTTCTTC.

This clone was counted once. The chain combines TRBV29-1 with TRBJ1-5; 9 nucleotides agree with TRBD1. Germline values: CDR1 SQVTM, CDR2 ANQGSEA. This CDR3 is 13 amino acids long. After removal of 1 base from V and 7 bases from J, the junction contained 2 bases not matched to a gene. The CDR3, as DNA: TGCAGCGTTGAAGGACAGGGGGAACAGCCCCAGCATTTT. Translating gives CSVEGQGEQPQHF.

The chain uses TRBV5-1 and TRBJ2-1; the D gene is possibly TRBD2 (6 bases). The CDR3 spans 15 residues. Trimming cost V 7 bases and J 5 bases, with 19 bases left between them. In germline, CDR1 is SGHRS, CDR2 YFSETQ. The CDR3 bases are TGCGCCAGCGACCCGACGGGGGTGACCCACAATGAGCAGTTCTTC. It is translated as CASDPTGVTHNEQFF.

The V call is TRBV7-8, the J call TRBJ1-5; D not resolved. V was trimmed by 5 bases and J by 5 bases, leaving 16 bases between them. This CDR3 is built from 15 residues. Germline loops: CDR1 SGHVS, CDR2 FQNEAQ. In nucleotides, the CDR3 is TGTGCCAGCAGCCCCGCGGTACTGATGCATCAGCCCCAGCATTTT. Protein product: CASSPAVLMHQPQHF.

The chain has TRBV18 and TRBJ2-3, with no clear D. Trimming cost V 0 bases and J 2 bases, with 12 bases left between them. This CDR3 has 16 amino acids. CDR1 KGHSH and CDR2 LQKENI come from the germline V gene. This chain's CDR3 is CASSPPLETNTDTQYF. DNA for the CDR3: TGTGCCAGCTCACCACCCCTCGAAACTAACACAGATACGCAGTATTTT.

The CDR3, as DNA: TGTGCCAGCAGTTTGGACTGGACGGCGCGAAATGAGCAGTTCTTC. This codes for CASSLDWTARNEQFF. V gene TRBV28 combines with J gene TRBJ2-1; the D gene is possibly TRBD2 (5 bases). The V and J ends lost 3 bases and 7 bases respectively, with 16 bases between them. Germline V lookup: CDR1 MDHEN, CDR2 SYDVKM. The CDR3 is made up of 15 amino acids.

The chain carries TRBV7-2 and TRBJ1-1; D unclear. The CDR3 length is 15 residues. Germline V CDR1 and CDR2: SGHTA, FQGNSA. Between the trimmed V and J ends, which lost 5 bases and 1 base, there was a span of 14 bases. This CDR3 reads CASSRSAFSNTEAFF. The CDR3 nucleotides are TGTGCCAGCAGCCGCAGCGCATTTTCGAACACTGAAGCTTTCTTT.

In this sample, this clone turned up once. V is TRBV2 and J is TRBJ1-5; D gene unclear. CDR1 is SNHLY and CDR2 is FYNNEI in the germline V gene. This CDR3 is built from 12 residues. Between the trimmed V and J ends, which lost 5 bases and 7 bases, there was a span of 9 bases. CDR3: CASSHPKQPQHF. CDR3 nucleotides: TGTGCCAGCAGTCACCCTAAGCAGCCCCAGCATTTT. The full variable domain, its missing parts supplied by reference TRBV2 and TRBJ1-5, is EPEVTQTPSHQVTQMGQEVILRCVPISNHLYFYWYRQILGQKVEFLVSFYNNEISEKSEIFDDQFSVERPDGSNFTLKIRSTKLEDSAMYFCASSHPKQPQHFGDGTRLSIL.